This T cell receptor (beta chain) was captured in a study of blood T cell repertoires in COVID-19. Overall study context: Sample material is recorded as cDNA or gDNA derived from T cells, B-cell-depleted T cells, or PBMCs.

This clone has only one observation. The cohort comprised adults aged about 18 to 90 years residing in approximately 22 US areas. Participants' own reports of clinical history determined their cohort assignment. Germline lookup yields CDR1 SGHDT and CDR2 YYEEEE. V was clipped by 3 bases and J by 2 bases, with 12 bases between them. There are 16 residues in the CDR3. In the authors' methods: Estimated nucleated cell counts came from reference gene primer amplification. Generated by immunoSEQ multiplex PCR, the TCRdb table keeps only in-frame clones and is missing some. V and J calls and clone size are as listed in that table; D and trimming were resolved from the DNA. The table lists some 390,000 clones, roughly nine tenths of them singletons.

The chain is built from TRBV5-6 and TRBJ1-6, with a possible D match to TRBD1 (6 bases). The clonotype comes from a young man who had recovered from COVID-19. Sequenced sample: PBMCs or T cells enriched from blood (not recorded which). CDR3 amino acids: CASSSARGTYNSPLHF. DNA of the CDR3: TGTGCCAGCAGCTCCGCCAGGGGTACCTATAATTCACCCCTCCACTTT.